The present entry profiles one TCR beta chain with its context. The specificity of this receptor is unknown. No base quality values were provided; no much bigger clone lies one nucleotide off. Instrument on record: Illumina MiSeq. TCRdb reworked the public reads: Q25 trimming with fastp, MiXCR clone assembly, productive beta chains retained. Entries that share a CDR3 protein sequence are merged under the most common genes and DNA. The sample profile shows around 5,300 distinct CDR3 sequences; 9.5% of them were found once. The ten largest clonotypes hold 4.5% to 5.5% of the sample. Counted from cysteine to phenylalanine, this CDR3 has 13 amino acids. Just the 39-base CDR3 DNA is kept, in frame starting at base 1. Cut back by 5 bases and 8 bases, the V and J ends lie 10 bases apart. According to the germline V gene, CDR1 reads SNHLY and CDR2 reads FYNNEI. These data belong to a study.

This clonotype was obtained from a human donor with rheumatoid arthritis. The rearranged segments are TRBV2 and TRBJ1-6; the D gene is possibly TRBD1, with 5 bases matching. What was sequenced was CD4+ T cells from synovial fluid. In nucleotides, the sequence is TGTGCCAGCAGTCCCGGGGCGGATTCACCCCTCCACTTT. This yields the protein CASSPGADSPLHF.